A single sample is the source of the 30 T cell receptor beta chains below, sequenced in a study of cytotoxic CD8 clonotypes in ibrutinib-treated CLL. Data came from immunoSEQ multiplex PCR; TCRdb stores just in-frame clones and leaves some out. This sample carries fewer than 400,000 clones, 60% to 80% of them seen once, and the ten largest clones take roughly 6%. Sequenced material: PBMCs, taken after 36 months of ibrutinib treatment. The source of these receptors is a human donor with chronic lymphocytic leukemia.

V usage is TRBV28 and J usage is TRBJ1-2, with D possibly matching TRBD1 (6 bases). CDR3 size: 15 residues. CDR1 and CDR2 from the germline V gene are MDHEN and SYDVKM. V was shortened by 6 bases and J by 6 bases, with 20 bases between the two germline ends. The CDR3 region is CASRTPGQSIHGYTF. The CDR3 coding sequence is TGTGCCAGCAGGACCCCGGGACAATCCATCCATGGCTACACCTTC.

This clone has just a few counts. The chain uses TRBV5-1 and TRBJ2-6; D is unresolved. Germline V lookup: CDR1 SGHRS, CDR2 YFSETQ. The CDR3 has 15 residues. Trimming took 3 bases from V and 1 from J, leaving 8 bases between them. The CDR3 DNA sequence: TGCGCCAGCAGCTCCCCCCGATCTGGGGCCAACGTCCTGACTTTC. This sequence encodes CASSSPRSGANVLTF. The variable domain in full, with the rest retrieved from reference TRBV5-1 and TRBJ2-6, is KAGVTQTPRYLIKTRGQQVTLSCSPISGHRSVSWYQQTPGQGLQFLFEYFSETQRNKGNFPGRFSGRQFSNSRSEMNVSTLELGDSALYLCASSSPRSGANVLTFGAGSRLTVL.

To note about this clone: Other DNA sequences of this sample code for an identical CDR3. The rearrangement uses TRBV25-1 and TRBJ1-4; D is perhaps TRBD1 (6 bases). The length of the CDR3 is 14 residues. Germline assignment: CDR1 MGHDK and CDR2 SYGVNS. Trimming shortened V by 5 bases and J by 4 bases, and 11 bases separated the two germline ends. The CDR3: CASSSGQVNEKLFF. CDR3 coding DNA: TGTGCCAGCAGTTCGGGACAAGTTAATGAAAAACTGTTTTTT.

This chain connects TRBV5-1 to TRBJ2-7; 8 nucleotides align to TRBD1. The trim removed 4 bases at V and 2 bases at J, leaving 8 bases unmatched. The CDR3 runs to 15 residues. Germline values: CDR1 SGHRS, CDR2 YFSETQ. The DNA for the CDR3 is TGCGCCAGCAGCCCGGCCGGGACAGGACCCTACGAGCAGTACTTC. It encodes CASSPAGTGPYEQYF.

The V gene is TRBV5-5, the J gene TRBJ2-7; the D gene could be TRBD1 or TRBD2 (6 bases each). Deletions cut 1 base from V and 3 bases from J, with 14 bases between. Looked up from germline, CDR1 is SGHKS and CDR2 is YYEKEE (reference sequence). The CDR3 consists of 15 residues. In nucleotides, the CDR3 is TGTGCCAGCAGCTTGTTCCAGGGGAGGTTCTACGAGCAGTACTTC. It specifies CASSLFQGRFYEQYF. The variable domain in full, completed from reference TRBV5-5 and TRBJ2-7, reads DAGVTQSPTHLIKTRGQQVTLRCSPISGHKSVSWYQQVLGQGPQFIFQYYEKEERGRGNFPDRFSARQFPNYSSELNVNALLLGDSALYLCASSLFQGRFYEQYFGPGTRLTVT.

This clone was seen a handful of times. The junction shows a germline mismatch at one end, possibly a read error. The chain uses TRBV5-4 and TRBJ2-3; 9 nucleotides line up with TRBD1. This CDR3 spans 15 amino acids. Germline V gene data show CDR1 as SGHNT and CDR2 as YYREEE (reference sequence). CDR3 DNA sequence: TGTGCCAGCACCTTGGACAGGGGAAACACAGATACGCAGTATTTT. The encoded protein is CASTLDRGNTDTQYF.

V and J are TRBV9 and TRBJ2-1, with TRBD2 identical over 7 bases. The ends lost 0 bases at V and 9 bases at J; junction bases unmatched: 6. Germline V gene sequence: CDR1 SGDLS, CDR2 YYNGEE. This CDR3 comprises 14 residues. The CDR3 here is CASSVGTSLGEQFF. The CDR3 DNA sequence: TGTGCCAGCAGCGTAGGGACTAGTCTCGGTGAGCAGTTCTTC.

The V and J genes are TRBV5-4 and TRBJ2-7, with 9 bases aligning to TRBD1. CDR3 length: 15 residues. V trimming: 5 bases; J trimming: 2 bases; junction bases outside the gene matches: 8. The germline V gene has CDR1 SGHNT and CDR2 YYREEE (reference sequence). CDR3 sequence reads: CASRYSTGGPYEQYF. The CDR3 region has the DNA TGTGCCAGCAGATATTCGACAGGGGGACCCTACGAGCAGTACTTC.

A few counts support this clone. This chain uses TRBV11-2 with TRBJ2-3; 10 positions agree with TRBD2. This CDR3 has 17 residues. Germline trimming cut 3 bases from V and 0 bases from J; bases unmatched to any gene: 6. In germline, CDR1 is SGHAT, CDR2 FQNNGV. Here the CDR3 DNA reads TGTGCCAGCAGCTTGTGGCTAGCGGGAGTTAGCACAGATACGCAGTATTTT. Its protein is CASSLWLAGVSTDTQYF.

The chain has TRBV6-6 and TRBJ1-2; 8 nucleotides agree with TRBD1. The length of the CDR3 is 15 residues. Germline V gene lookup returns CDR1 MNHNY and CDR2 SVGAGI (reference sequence). J was trimmed by 3 bases and V by 5 bases; bases with no gene match: 8. The CDR3 bases are TGTGCCAGCAGTGAGAGGACAGGGAACTACTATGGCTACACCTTC. This sequence encodes CASSERTGNYYGYTF.

This clone occurred once. The gene calls are TRBV28 and TRBJ2-7; TRBD1 is a possible D gene (6 bases). Trimming removed 6 bases at V and 3 bases at J, with 9 bases between. This CDR3 has 12 residues. The germline gives CDR1 MDHEN, CDR2 SYDVKM. CDR3: CASRAGVYEQYF. The CDR3 nucleotides are TGTGCCAGCAGGGCAGGGGTCTACGAGCAGTACTTC.

J is TRBJ2-7 and V is TRBV11-1; D ambiguous. Germline values: CDR1 SGHAT, CDR2 FQDESV (reference sequence). The CDR3 contains 12 residues. Trimming took off 4 bases at V and 3 bases at J, with 7 bases between the two ends. CDR3 nucleotides: TGTGCCAGCAGCTCCGATCACTACGAGCAGTACTTC. This sequence encodes CASSSDHYEQYF. Complete variable domain (other parts from reference TRBV11-1 and TRBJ2-7): EAEVAQSPRYKITEKSQAVAFWCDPISGHATLYWYRQILGQGPELLVQFQDESVVDDSQLPKDRFSAERLKGVDSTLKIQPAELGDSAMYLCASSSDHYEQYFGPGTRLTVT.

The CDR3 spells CATFSWTHNQPQHF. The CDR3 DNA is TGTGCCACCTTCAGTTGGACGCACAATCAGCCCCAGCATTTT. The J gene is TRBJ1-5, the V gene TRBV6-6; no clear D. Germline V lookup: CDR1 MNHNY, CDR2 SVGAGI (reference sequence). The CDR3 runs to 14 residues. The V end lost 10 bases, the J end lost 3 bases, and 16 bases lay between the germline ends.

This chain joins TRBV6-5 and TRBJ1-2, with D hard to call. Germline V gene sequence: CDR1 MNHEY, CDR2 SVGAGI. Trimming stripped 6 bases from V and 2 bases from J, with 7 bases between. The CDR3 consists of 12 residues. In DNA form, the CDR3 reads TGTGCCAGCAGGGACGGAAACTATGGCTACACCTTC. It encodes CASRDGNYGYTF.

The V and J genes are TRBV12-5 and TRBJ1-1, with D possibly matching TRBD1 (6 bases). The CDR3 loop spans 14 amino acids. Germline V lookup: CDR1 LGHNT, CDR2 FRNRAP. V lost 1 base and J 8 bases, leaving 14 bases between the germline ends. The CDR3 region is CASGLGKTTGEAFF. For the CDR3, the DNA is TGTGCTAGTGGTTTGGGGAAGACCACAGGGGAAGCTTTCTTT.

This rearrangement joins TRBV2 to TRBJ2-1; either TRBD1 or TRBD2 may supply D (5 bases each). Germline V gene sequence: CDR1 SNHLY, CDR2 FYNNEI. This CDR3 is built from 14 residues. V gave up 6 bases and J gave up 5 bases, with 14 bases separating them. The chain's CDR3 is CASRGLGPHNEQFF. For the CDR3, the DNA is TGTGCCAGCAGGGGATTGGGACCCCACAATGAGCAGTTCTTC.

CDR3: CASSYRGLSSYEQYF. The CDR3 nucleotides are TGCGCCAGCAGCTACAGGGGGCTGAGCTCCTACGAGCAGTACTTC. The genes are TRBV5-1 and TRBJ2-7; the match to TRBD1 covers 9 bases. After removal of 3 bases from V and 0 bases from J, the junction contained 4 bases not matched to a gene. The CDR3 has 15 amino acids. CDR1 and CDR2 (germline): SGHRS, YFSETQ. Complete variable domain (other parts from reference TRBV5-1 and TRBJ2-7): KAGVTQTPRYLIKTRGQQVTLSCSPISGHRSVSWYQQTPGQGLQFLFEYFSETQRNKGNFPGRFSGRQFSNSRSEMNVSTLELGDSALYLCASSYRGLSSYEQYFGPGTRLTVT.

This clone appeared once. The rearrangement joins TRBV7-9 to TRBJ1-5, with D perhaps matching TRBD1 (6 bases). The CDR3 totals 15 residues. Trimming left V 0 bases short and J 4 bases short, with 10 bases between. CDR1 and CDR2 (germline): SEHNR, FQNEAQ (reference sequence). CDR3 sequence: CASSLAGTSNQPQHF. The DNA of the CDR3 is TGTGCCAGCAGCTTAGCGGGGACATCGAATCAGCCCCAGCATTTT.

The chain has TRBV28 and TRBJ2-3; D is unresolved. V gave up 1 base and J gave up 0 bases, with 5 bases separating them. From germline, CDR1 is MDHEN and CDR2 SYDVKM. The CDR3 is 14 residues long. CDR3: CASSLLLSTDTQYF. CDR3 DNA sequence: TGTGCCAGCAGTTTATTGCTGAGCACAGATACGCAGTATTTT.

This clone was counted between two and nine times. The V call is TRBV28, the J call TRBJ2-1, with a possible D match to TRBD2 (5 bases). CDR3 size: 15 residues. Trimming pared 6 bases from V and 8 bases from J, leaving 20 bases between. Germline CDR1 and CDR2: MDHEN and SYDVKM. The CDR3 region has the DNA TGTGCCAGCAGCTCCGGAGGAAGTGGTTCCCATGAGCAGTTCTTC. It encodes CASSSGGSGSHEQFF.

V usage is TRBV5-6 and J usage is TRBJ2-7; D might be TRBD1 (5 bases). The CDR3 loop spans 14 amino acids. Per germline, CDR1 SGHDT and CDR2 YYEEEE. Trimming removed 5 bases from V and 1 base from J, with 13 bases in between. Written as DNA, the CDR3 is TGTGCCAGCAGTATGGGGCCAGGGTCCTACGAGCAGTACTTC. It yields the protein CASSMGPGSYEQYF.

In its sample, this clone was seen once. The CDR3 DNA sequence: TGCGCCAGCAGCCAAGGGATCTCCGGGTCCCCATACGAGCAGTACTTC. Translated, it gives CASSQGISGSPYEQYF. The rearrangement uses TRBV4-3 and TRBJ2-7; D is unclear. Germline V gives CDR1 LGHNA, CDR2 YSLEER. The CDR3 loop spans 16 amino acids. Trimming took 1 base from V and 4 from J, leaving 17 bases between them.

This clone was detected a few times. DNA for the CDR3: TGTGCCGGAAAGCCAAGGGGGTCGTATCAGCCCCAGCATTTT. Protein sequence: CAGKPRGSYQPQHF. The genes are TRBV5-8 and TRBJ1-5; a possible D gene is TRBD1 (6 bases). Germline lookup yields CDR1 SGHTS and CDR2 YDEGEE. V was clipped by 10 bases and J by 5 bases, with 19 bases between them. The CDR3 covers 14 residues.

The V gene is TRBV7-9, the J gene TRBJ1-1; perhaps TRBD1 as D (5 bases). The germline CDR1 and CDR2 sequences are SEHNR and FQNEAQ (reference sequence). V lost 5 bases, J lost 7 bases, and 11 bases lay in between. There are 12 residues in the CDR3. As DNA, the CDR3 is TGTGCCAGCAGCCTTTGGGGGGATGAAGCTTTCTTT. Residues: CASSLWGDEAFF.

A few counts support this clone. The V and J genes are TRBV9 and TRBJ2-7; 9 bases agree with TRBD1. The CDR3 length is 14 residues. V trimming: 2 bases; J trimming: 4 bases; junction bases outside the gene matches: 4. Germline V gives CDR1 SGDLS, CDR2 YYNGEE. The CDR3 loop reads CASSVGTGLYEQYF. The CDR3 coding sequence is TGTGCCAGCAGCGTGGGGACAGGGCTGTACGAGCAGTACTTC.

The chain is built from TRBV2 and TRBJ2-5, with TRBD2 identical over 10 bases. Germline loops: CDR1 SNHLY, CDR2 FYNNEI. The junction had 10 bases not matched to a gene; V was cut back by 2 bases and J by 4 bases. The CDR3 totals 17 residues. CDR3 protein: CASSESLAGGGGETQYF. The CDR3 region has the DNA TGTGCCAGCAGTGAAAGTTTAGCGGGAGGCGGTGGAGAGACCCAGTACTTC.

This clone was observed once. The genes are TRBV7-2 and TRBJ1-2, with 7 bases identical to TRBD1. The CDR3 length is 14 residues. The germline CDR1 and CDR2 sequences are SGHTA and FQGNSA. Trimming removed 3 bases from V and 8 bases from J; junction bases left unmatched: 9. The CDR3 is CASSFDRAGRGYTF. CDR3 bases: TGTGCCAGCAGCTTTGACAGGGCCGGCCGGGGCTACACCTTC.

The rearrangement joins TRBV28 to TRBJ2-7, with 9 bases lining up with TRBD1. Trimming cost V 6 bases and J 2 bases; bases outside gene matches: 8. Germline V gene lookup returns CDR1 MDHEN and CDR2 SYDVKM. This CDR3 region has 15 residues. CDR3 in DNA: TGTGCCAGCAGCGCCATAGGACAGGGGCCCTACGAGCAGTACTTC. Its translation is CASSAIGQGPYEQYF.

J is TRBJ1-2 and V is TRBV29-1; TRBD1 aligns across 7 bases. The V and J ends lost 7 bases and 6 bases, in that order; junction bases with no gene match: 5. The V gene's germline CDR1 is SQVTM and CDR2 ANQGSEA. The CDR3 is made up of 11 amino acids. The CDR3 DNA follows: TGCAGCGCTGGGACAGCTAATGGCTACACCTTC. This sequence encodes CSAGTANGYTF.

This clone turned up a few times. The chain links TRBV5-6 to TRBJ1-5; D gene ambiguous. Germline CDR1 reads SGHDT; CDR2 reads YYEEEE. With 3 bases removed from V and 2 bases from J, the gap between germline ends came to 12 bases. The CDR3 is made up of 15 amino acids. In DNA form, the CDR3 reads TGTGCCAGCAGCTCCCTCCGGGAGGGCAATCAGCCCCAGCATTTT. Residues: CASSSLREGNQPQHF.